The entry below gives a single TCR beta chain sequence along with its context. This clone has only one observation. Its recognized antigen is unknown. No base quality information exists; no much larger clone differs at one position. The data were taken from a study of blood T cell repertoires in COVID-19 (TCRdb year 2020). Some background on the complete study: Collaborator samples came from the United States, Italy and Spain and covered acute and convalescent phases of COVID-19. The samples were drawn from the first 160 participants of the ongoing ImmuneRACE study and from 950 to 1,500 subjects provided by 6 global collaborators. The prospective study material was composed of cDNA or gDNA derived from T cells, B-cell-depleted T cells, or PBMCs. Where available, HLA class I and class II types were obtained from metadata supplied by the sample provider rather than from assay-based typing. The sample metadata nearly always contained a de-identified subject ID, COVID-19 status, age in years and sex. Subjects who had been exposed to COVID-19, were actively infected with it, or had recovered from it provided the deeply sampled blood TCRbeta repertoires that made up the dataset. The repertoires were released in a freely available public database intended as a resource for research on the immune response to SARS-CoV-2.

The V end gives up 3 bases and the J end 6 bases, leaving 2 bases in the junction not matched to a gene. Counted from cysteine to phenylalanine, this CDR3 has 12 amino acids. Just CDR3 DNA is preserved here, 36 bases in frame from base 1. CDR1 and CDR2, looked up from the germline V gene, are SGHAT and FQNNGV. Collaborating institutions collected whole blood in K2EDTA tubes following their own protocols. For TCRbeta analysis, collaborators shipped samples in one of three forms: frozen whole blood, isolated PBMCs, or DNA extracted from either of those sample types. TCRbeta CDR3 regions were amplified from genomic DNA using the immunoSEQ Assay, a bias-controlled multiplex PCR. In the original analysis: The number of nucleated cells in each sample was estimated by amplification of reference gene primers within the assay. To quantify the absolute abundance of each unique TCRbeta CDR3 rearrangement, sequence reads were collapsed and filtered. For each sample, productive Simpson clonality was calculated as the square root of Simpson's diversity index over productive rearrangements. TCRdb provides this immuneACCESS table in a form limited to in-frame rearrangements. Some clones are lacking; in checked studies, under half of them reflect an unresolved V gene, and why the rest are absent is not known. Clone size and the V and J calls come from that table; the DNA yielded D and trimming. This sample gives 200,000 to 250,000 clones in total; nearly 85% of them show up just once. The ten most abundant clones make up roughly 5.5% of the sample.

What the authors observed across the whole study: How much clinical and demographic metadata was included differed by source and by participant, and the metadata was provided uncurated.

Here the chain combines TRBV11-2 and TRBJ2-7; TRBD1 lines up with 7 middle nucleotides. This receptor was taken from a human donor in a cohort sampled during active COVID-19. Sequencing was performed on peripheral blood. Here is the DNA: TGTGCCAGCAGCTTCCCAGGGGGCGAGCAGTACTTC. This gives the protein CASSFPGGEQYF.